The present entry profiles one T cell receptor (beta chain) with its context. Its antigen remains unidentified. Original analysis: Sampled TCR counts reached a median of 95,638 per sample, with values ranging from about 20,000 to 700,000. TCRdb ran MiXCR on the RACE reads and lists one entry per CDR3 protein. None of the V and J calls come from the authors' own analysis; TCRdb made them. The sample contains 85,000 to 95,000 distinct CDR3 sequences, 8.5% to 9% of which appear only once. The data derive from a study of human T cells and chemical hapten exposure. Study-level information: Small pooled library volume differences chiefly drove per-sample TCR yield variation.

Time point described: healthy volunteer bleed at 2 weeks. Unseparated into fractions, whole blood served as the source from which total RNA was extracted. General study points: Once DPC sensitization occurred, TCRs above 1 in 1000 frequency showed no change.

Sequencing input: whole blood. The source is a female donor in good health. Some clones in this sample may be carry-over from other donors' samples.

The CDR3 DNA reads as TGTGCCAGCAGCTTGCTGCCCCAATTGGGCACTGAAGCTTTCTTT. Translating it yields CASSLLPQLGTEAFF. V is TRBV5-6 and J is TRBJ1-1; no firm D call. Trimming shortened V by 1 base and J by 4 bases, and 14 bases separated the two germline ends. Per germline, CDR1 SGHDT and CDR2 YYEEEE. The CDR3 is 15 residues long.